There are many counts of the clone carrying this T cell receptor (beta chain). Its antigen is undetermined. Trimming pared 7 bases from V and 7 bases from J, leaving 20 bases between. The CDR3 totals 15 residues. Germline V CDR1 and CDR2: MNHNY, SVGAGI (reference sequence). Authors of the study amplified TCR beta CDR3 regions from RNA transcripts. The HTBI set primed first-round TCR CDR3 RT-PCR. TCRdb passed the multiplex PCR reads through MiXCR, listing each CDR3 protein once. The profile shows more than 500,000 distinct CDR3 sequences, around 42% of them singletons. Uncontrolled infections, other autoimmune diseases, pregnancy or lactation led to exclusion of patients. The diagnostic basis comprised clinical symptoms, serum thyroxine and TRAb, thyroid ultrasound and orbital computed tomography. The sample belongs to a study of T cells in Graves' hyperthyroidism and ophthalmopathy. Findings of the study overall: Blood held most thyroid clonotypes expanded above 0.001 frequency. Ophthalmopathy could be told apart from stable hyperthyroidism with a 13 V-J model.

This sequence was found in an adult woman with Graves' disease, either hyperthyroidism or ophthalmopathy (not recorded which). The sequenced sample was peripheral blood or thyroid tissue (not recorded which). The chain couples TRBV6-6 to TRBJ1-5; the D is unclear. The CDR3 DNA follows: TGTGCCAGCAAGCGCGACGGGTTCTTAGCGCAGCCCCAGCATTTT. This encodes CASKRDGFLAQPQHF.